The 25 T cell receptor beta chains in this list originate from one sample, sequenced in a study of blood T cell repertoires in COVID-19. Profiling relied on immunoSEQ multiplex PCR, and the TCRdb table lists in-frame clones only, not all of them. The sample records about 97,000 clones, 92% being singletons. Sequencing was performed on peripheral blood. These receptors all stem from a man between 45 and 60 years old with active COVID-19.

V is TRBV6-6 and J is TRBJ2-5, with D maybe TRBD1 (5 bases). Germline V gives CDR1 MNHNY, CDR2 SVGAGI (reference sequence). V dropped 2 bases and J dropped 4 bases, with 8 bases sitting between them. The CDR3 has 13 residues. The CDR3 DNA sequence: TGTGCCAGCAGTTACCAGGGCGGAGAGACCCAGTACTTC. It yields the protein CASSYQGGETQYF.

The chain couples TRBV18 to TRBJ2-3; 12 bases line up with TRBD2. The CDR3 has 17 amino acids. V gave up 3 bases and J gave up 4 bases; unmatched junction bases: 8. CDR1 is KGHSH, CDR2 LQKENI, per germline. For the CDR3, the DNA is TGTGCCAGCTCACCCCAACTAGCGGGAGGTTCGGCAGATACGCAGTATTTT. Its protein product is CASSPQLAGGSADTQYF.

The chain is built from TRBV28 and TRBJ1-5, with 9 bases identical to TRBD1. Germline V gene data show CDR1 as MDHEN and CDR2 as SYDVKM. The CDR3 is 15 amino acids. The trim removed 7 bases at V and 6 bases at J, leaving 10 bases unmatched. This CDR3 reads CASNSAGTGRQPQHF. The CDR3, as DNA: TGTGCCAGCAACTCCGCCGGGACAGGGCGTCAGCCCCAGCATTTT.

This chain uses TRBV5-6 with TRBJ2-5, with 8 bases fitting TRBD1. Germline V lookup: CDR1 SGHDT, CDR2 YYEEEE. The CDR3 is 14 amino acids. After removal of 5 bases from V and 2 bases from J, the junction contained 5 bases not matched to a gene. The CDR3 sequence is CASRYTGGQETQYF. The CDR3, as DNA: TGTGCCAGCAGATATACAGGGGGTCAAGAGACCCAGTACTTC.

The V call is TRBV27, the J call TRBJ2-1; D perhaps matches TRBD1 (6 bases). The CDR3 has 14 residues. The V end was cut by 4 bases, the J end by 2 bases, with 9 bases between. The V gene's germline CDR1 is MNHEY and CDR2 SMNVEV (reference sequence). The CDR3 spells CASSSGHTYNEQFF. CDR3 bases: TGTGCCAGCAGTTCGGGACATACCTACAATGAGCAGTTCTTC.

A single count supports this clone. This CDR3 reads CASSELQGRQYF. The CDR3 nucleotides are TGTGCCAGCAGTGAACTACAGGGAAGACAGTACTTC. The chain couples TRBV12-3 or TRBV12-4 to TRBJ2-7; the D gene is possibly TRBD1 (6 bases). Trimming stripped 5 bases from V and 10 bases from J, with 15 bases between. The CDR3 is 12 amino acids.

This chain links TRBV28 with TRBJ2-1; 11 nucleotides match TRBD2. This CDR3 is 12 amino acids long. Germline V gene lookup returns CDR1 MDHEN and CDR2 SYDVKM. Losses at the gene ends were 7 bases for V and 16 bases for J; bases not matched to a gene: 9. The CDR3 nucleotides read TGTGCCAGCAACTTAGCGGGGGGGGTCTATTTCTTC. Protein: CASNLAGGVYFF.

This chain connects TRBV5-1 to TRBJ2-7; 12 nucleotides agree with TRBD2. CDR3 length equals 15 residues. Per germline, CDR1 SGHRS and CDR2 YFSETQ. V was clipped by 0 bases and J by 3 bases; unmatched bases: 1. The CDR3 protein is CASSLGTSGIYEQYF. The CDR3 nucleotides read TGCGCCAGCAGCTTGGGGACTAGCGGGATCTACGAGCAGTACTTC.

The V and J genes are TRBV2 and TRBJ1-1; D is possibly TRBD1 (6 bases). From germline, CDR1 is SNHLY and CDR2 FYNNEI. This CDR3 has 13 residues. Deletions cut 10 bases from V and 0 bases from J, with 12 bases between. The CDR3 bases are TGTGCCACCAGGACAGTTCTGAACACTGAAGCTTTCTTT. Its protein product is CATRTVLNTEAFF.

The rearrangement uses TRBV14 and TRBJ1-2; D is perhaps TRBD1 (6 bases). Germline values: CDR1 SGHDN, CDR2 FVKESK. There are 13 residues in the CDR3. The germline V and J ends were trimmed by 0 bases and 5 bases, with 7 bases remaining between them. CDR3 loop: CASSQDRGYGYTF. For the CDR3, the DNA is TGTGCCAGCAGCCAAGATAGGGGGTATGGCTACACCTTC.

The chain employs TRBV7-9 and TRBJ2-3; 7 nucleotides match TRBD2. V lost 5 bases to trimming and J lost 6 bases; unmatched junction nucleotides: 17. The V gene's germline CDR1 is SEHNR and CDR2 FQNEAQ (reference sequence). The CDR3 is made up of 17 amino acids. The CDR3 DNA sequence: TGTGCCAGCAGCAGGCTTTTCGGAGCGGGATCTGCGGATACGCAGTATTTT. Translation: CASSRLFGAGSADTQYF.

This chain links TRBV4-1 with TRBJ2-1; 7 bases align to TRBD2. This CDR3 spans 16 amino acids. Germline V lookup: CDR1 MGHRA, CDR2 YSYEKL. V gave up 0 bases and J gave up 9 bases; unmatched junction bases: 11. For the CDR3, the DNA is TGCGCCAGCAGCCAAGAAGGGAGGGGTTTCGGGGGTGAGCAGTTCTTC. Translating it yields CASSQEGRGFGGEQFF.

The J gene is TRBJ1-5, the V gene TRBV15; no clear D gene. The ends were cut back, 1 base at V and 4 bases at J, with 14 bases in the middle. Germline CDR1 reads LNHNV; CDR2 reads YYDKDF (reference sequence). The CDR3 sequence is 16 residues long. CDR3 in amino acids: CATSRGRGGSNQPQHF. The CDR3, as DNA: TGTGCCACCAGCAGAGGGAGAGGCGGTTCAAATCAGCCCCAGCATTTT.

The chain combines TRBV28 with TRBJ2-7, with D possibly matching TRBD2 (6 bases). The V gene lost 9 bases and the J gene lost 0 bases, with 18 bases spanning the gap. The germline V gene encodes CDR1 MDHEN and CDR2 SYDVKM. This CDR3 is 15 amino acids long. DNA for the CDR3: TGTGCCAGTTCGGGGGTCGGGGGAATCTCCTACGAGCAGTACTTC. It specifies CASSGVGGISYEQYF.

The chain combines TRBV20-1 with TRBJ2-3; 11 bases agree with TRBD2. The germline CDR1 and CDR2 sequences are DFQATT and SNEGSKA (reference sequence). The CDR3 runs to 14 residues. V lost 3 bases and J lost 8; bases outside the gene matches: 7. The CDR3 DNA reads TGCAGTGCTAGTTTACTAGCGGGAGAAATTACGCAGTATTTT. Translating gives CSASLLAGEITQYF.

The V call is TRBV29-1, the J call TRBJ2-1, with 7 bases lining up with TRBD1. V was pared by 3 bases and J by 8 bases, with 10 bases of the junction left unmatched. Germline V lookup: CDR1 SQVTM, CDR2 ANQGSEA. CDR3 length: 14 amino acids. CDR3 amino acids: CSVERQGDQDEQFF. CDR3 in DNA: TGCAGCGTTGAGCGCCAGGGGGACCAGGATGAGCAGTTCTTC.

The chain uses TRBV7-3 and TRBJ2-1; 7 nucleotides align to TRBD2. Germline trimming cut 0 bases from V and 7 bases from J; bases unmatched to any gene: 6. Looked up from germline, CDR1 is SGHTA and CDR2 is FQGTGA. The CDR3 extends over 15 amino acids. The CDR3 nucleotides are TGTGCCAGCAGCTTAACGGCGGGAGAGGCGAATGAGCAGTTCTTC. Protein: CASSLTAGEANEQFF. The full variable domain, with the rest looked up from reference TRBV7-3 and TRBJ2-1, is GAGVSQTPSNKVTEKGKYVELRCDPISGHTALYWYRQSLGQGPEFLIYFQGTGAADDSGLPNDRFFAVRPEGSVSTLKIQRTERGDSAVYLCASSLTAGEANEQFFGPGTRLTVL.

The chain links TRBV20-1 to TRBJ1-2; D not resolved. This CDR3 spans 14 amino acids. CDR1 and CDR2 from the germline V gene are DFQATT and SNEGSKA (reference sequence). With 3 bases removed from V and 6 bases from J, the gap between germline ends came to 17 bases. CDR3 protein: CSASWQYVDDGYTF. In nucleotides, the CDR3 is TGCAGTGCTAGTTGGCAGTACGTTGATGATGGCTACACCTTC.

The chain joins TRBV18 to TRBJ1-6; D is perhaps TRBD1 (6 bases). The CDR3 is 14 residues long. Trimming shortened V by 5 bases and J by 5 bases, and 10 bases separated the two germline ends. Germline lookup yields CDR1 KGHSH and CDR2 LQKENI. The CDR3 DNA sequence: TGTGCCAGCTCATTTCAGGGGAATAATTCACCCCTCCACTTT. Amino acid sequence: CASSFQGNNSPLHF.

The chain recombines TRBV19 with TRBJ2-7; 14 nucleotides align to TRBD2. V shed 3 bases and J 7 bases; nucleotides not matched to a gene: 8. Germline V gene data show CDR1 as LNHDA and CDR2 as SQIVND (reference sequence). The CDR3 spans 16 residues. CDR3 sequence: CASSIRTSGRSLEQYF. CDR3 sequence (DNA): TGTGCCAGTAGTATTCGGACTAGCGGGAGGAGTTTGGAGCAGTACTTC.

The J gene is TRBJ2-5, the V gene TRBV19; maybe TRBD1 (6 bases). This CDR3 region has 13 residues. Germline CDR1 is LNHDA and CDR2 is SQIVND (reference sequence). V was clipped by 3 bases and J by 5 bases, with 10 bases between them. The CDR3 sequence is CASSISRGETQYF. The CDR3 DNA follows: TGTGCCAGTAGTATTTCGAGGGGGGAGACCCAGTACTTC.

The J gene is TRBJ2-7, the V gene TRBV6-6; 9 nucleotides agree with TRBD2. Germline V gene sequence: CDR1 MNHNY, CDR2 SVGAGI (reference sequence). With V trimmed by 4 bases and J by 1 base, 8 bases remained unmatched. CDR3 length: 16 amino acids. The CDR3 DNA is TGTGCCAGCAGTTGGGCGGGGACTAGCCGATCCTACGAGCAGTACTTC. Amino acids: CASSWAGTSRSYEQYF.

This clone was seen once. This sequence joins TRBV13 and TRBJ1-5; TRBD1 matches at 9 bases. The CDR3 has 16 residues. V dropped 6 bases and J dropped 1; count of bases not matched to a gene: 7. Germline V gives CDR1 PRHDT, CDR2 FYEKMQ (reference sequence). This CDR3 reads CASSQQGAVSNQPQHF. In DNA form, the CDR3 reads TGTGCCAGCAGTCAACAGGGGGCAGTGAGCAATCAGCCCCAGCATTTT.

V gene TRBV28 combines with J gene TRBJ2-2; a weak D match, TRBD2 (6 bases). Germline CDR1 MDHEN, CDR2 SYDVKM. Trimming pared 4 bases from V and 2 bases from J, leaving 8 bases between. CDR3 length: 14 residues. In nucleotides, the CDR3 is TGTGCCAGCAGTTACGGGGGAAACACCGGGGAGCTGTTTTTT. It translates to CASSYGGNTGELFF.

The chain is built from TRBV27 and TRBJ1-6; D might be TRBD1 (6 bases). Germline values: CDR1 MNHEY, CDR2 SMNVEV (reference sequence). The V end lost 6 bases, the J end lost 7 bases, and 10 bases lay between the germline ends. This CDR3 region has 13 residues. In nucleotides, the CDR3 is TGTGCCAGCAGCCAGGGGATCAATTCACCCCTCCACTTT. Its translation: CASSQGINSPLHF.